These 2 T cell receptor beta chains originate from one sample sequenced in a study of T cells after yellow fever vaccination. Each CDR3 protein gets one entry after TCRdb re-called the 5' RACE reads with MiXCR. This table holds around 350,000 distinct CDR3 sequences, 11% found once. The sequences come from PBMCs, collected on the day of the first yellow fever vaccination. Receptors originate from a man aged 18 to 29 who received the YFV17D yellow fever vaccine.

This clonotype came up many times. The rearrangement joins TRBV4-1 to TRBJ1-2; D gene uncertain. V was trimmed by 0 bases and J by 3 bases, leaving 14 bases between them. The CDR3 is 16 residues long. CDR1 is MGHRA, CDR2 YSYEKL, per germline. CDR3 sequence reads: CASSQDTGLVYYGYTF. The CDR3 region has the DNA TGCGCCAGCAGCCAAGATACCGGACTGGTATACTATGGCTACACCTTC.

The chain's CDR3 is CASSFSPTYEQYF. The CDR3 DNA reads as TGTGCCAGCAGTTTTTCACCGACCTACGAGCAGTACTTC. This chain connects TRBV12-3 or TRBV12-4 to TRBJ2-7, with no clear D. The CDR3 totals 13 residues. Trimming left V 3 bases short and J 2 bases short, with 8 bases between.